These 21 T cell receptor beta chains came from one sample sequenced in a study of long-term antiretroviral therapy in people with HIV. Sequencing used immunoSEQ v3.0 at survey level. The data were produced by immunoSEQ multiplex PCR, yet TCRdb's version contains in-frame clones alone and is incomplete. Here the sample spans approximately 30,000 clones, around 84% being singletons. This material consisted of unsorted PBMCs, taken 0.4 years after starting antiretroviral therapy. The receptors come from a man in his late teens or twenties with HIV.

The rearrangement uses TRBV13 and TRBJ2-4; no clear D. Trimming took off 1 base at V and 4 bases at J, with 11 bases between the two ends. The length of the CDR3 is 15 residues. Germline values: CDR1 PRHDT, CDR2 FYEKMQ (reference sequence). The CDR3 sequence is CASSLEAREKNIQYF. For the CDR3, the DNA is TGTGCCAGCAGCTTAGAGGCCAGAGAAAAAAACATTCAGTACTTC.

This chain connects TRBV4-1 to TRBJ2-7, with 8 nucleotides matching TRBD2. CDR1 is MGHRA, CDR2 YSYEKL, per germline. This CDR3 has 14 amino acids. The junction had 2 bases not matched to a gene; V was cut back by 4 bases and J by 0 bases. Written as DNA, the CDR3 is TGCGCCAGCAGCCCGGGGGGGCCCTCCTACGAGCAGTACTTC. It translates to CASSPGGPSYEQYF.

The V call is TRBV9, the J call TRBJ1-5; D unresolved. The CDR3 covers 15 residues. Looked up from germline, CDR1 is SGDLS and CDR2 is YYNGEE. Trimming shortened V by 4 bases and J by 4 bases, and 15 bases separated the two germline ends. CDR3: CASSLSPALNQPQHF. CDR3 DNA sequence: TGTGCCAGCAGCTTAAGCCCCGCTCTAAATCAGCCCCAGCATTTT.

A single count supports this clone. The chain is built from TRBV19 and TRBJ2-2, with 7 bases matching TRBD1. Unmatched junction bases numbered 10, after V lost 6 bases and J lost 0 bases. CDR3 length: 17 amino acids. CDR1 LNHDA and CDR2 SQIVND come from the germline V gene (reference sequence). This chain's CDR3 is CASSFTTGTANTGELFF. CDR3 coding DNA: TGTGCCAGTAGCTTCACTACCGGGACAGCGAACACCGGGGAGCTGTTTTTT.

The chain combines TRBV6-5 with TRBJ1-1; tentative D call: TRBD1 (5 bases). This CDR3 is built from 14 residues. CDR1 and CDR2 from the germline V gene are MNHEY and SVGAGI. V gave up 1 base and J gave up 12 bases, with 18 bases separating them. CDR3 sequence reads: CASSYWRTSVETFF. The DNA of the CDR3 is TGTGCCAGCAGTTACTGGAGGACATCGGTGGAGACTTTCTTT.

This clone was seen a few times. This chain connects TRBV7-2 to TRBJ2-2; the D is unclear. CDR1 is SGHTA and CDR2 is FQGNSA in the germline V gene. The CDR3 runs to 12 residues. Trimming took 3 bases from V and 8 from J, leaving 7 bases between them. The CDR3: CASSLKLGELFF. Written as DNA, the CDR3 is TGTGCCAGCAGCTTGAAGTTAGGGGAGCTGTTTTTT.

The chain couples TRBV7-9 to TRBJ1-1, with D hard to call. V dropped 1 base and J dropped 4 bases, with 4 bases sitting between them. Germline lookup yields CDR1 SEHNR and CDR2 FQNEAQ (reference sequence). The CDR3 is 12 residues long. The CDR3 DNA is TGTGCCAGCAGCTTAGATGGCACTGAAGCTTTCTTT. Translation: CASSLDGTEAFF.

The chain is built from TRBV28 and TRBJ2-7; D not certain. Per the germline V gene, CDR1 is MDHEN and CDR2 is SYDVKM. The CDR3 runs to 14 residues. V was pared by 2 bases and J by 0 bases, with 8 bases between. The CDR3 DNA sequence: TGTGCCAGCAGTTTAGGCGGTAGCTCCTACGAGCAGTACTTC. This gives the protein CASSLGGSSYEQYF.

The gene calls are TRBV27 and TRBJ1-1, with D tentatively TRBD1 (5 bases). The CDR3 runs to 18 residues. The germline gives CDR1 MNHEY, CDR2 SMNVEV (reference sequence). Trimming removed 3 bases at V and 0 bases at J, with 20 bases between. The CDR3 loop reads CASSFLGASHRLNTEAFF. The DNA for the CDR3 is TGTGCCAGCAGTTTCCTCGGGGCGAGCCATCGATTGAACACTGAAGCTTTCTTT.

This chain joins TRBV9 and TRBJ1-1; 10 bases are a match to TRBD1. The CDR3 sequence is 17 residues long. Trimming removed 4 bases from V and 3 bases from J; junction bases left unmatched: 12. The V gene's germline CDR1 is SGDLS and CDR2 YYNGEE. CDR3 region: CASSSYRDRGFHTEAFF. The CDR3 DNA reads as TGTGCCAGCAGCAGCTACCGGGACAGGGGATTCCACACTGAAGCTTTCTTT.

The J gene is TRBJ2-5, the V gene TRBV28; no reliable D call. V dropped 0 bases and J dropped 10 bases, with 9 bases sitting between them. Per germline, CDR1 MDHEN and CDR2 SYDVKM. The CDR3 covers 12 residues. The CDR3 protein is CASSLWSRDQYF. DNA for the CDR3: TGTGCCAGCAGTTTATGGTCTAGGGACCAGTACTTC.

The chain links TRBV5-4 to TRBJ2-7, with D possibly being TRBD1 (6 bases). The ends were cut back, 1 base at V and 1 base at J, with 6 bases in the middle. The CDR3 contains 13 residues. CDR1 SGHNT and CDR2 YYREEE come from the germline V gene (reference sequence). The CDR3 DNA reads TGTGCCAGCAGCTTGAGGGGGTCCTACGAGCAGTACTTC. The encoded protein is CASSLRGSYEQYF.

The chain uses TRBV5-1 and TRBJ2-7, with D possibly TRBD1 on 5 matching bases. The ends were cut back, 3 bases at V and 0 bases at J, with 10 bases in the middle. CDR1 and CDR2 (germline): SGHRS, YFSETQ. There are 14 residues in the CDR3. The CDR3 spells CASSYSGYSYEQYF. As DNA, the CDR3 is TGCGCCAGCAGCTATTCAGGGTACTCCTACGAGCAGTACTTC. The complete variable domain, with remaining parts taken from reference TRBV5-1 and TRBJ2-7, reads KAGVTQTPRYLIKTRGQQVTLSCSPISGHRSVSWYQQTPGQGLQFLFEYFSETQRNKGNFPGRFSGRQFSNSRSEMNVSTLELGDSALYLCASSYSGYSYEQYFGPGTRLTVT.

V and J are TRBV19 and TRBJ2-7; 8 nucleotides agree with TRBD1. The CDR3 covers 15 residues. CDR1 and CDR2 from the germline V gene are LNHDA and SQIVND (reference sequence). After removal of 5 bases from V and 0 bases from J, the junction contained 6 bases not matched to a gene. The CDR3: CASSRTGGSSYEQYF. The CDR3 coding sequence is TGTGCCAGTAGTCGTACAGGGGGGAGCTCCTACGAGCAGTACTTC.

This clone was detected only a few times. The chain joins TRBV12-5 to TRBJ1-1, with no clear D. Deletions cut 2 bases from V and 0 bases from J, with 4 bases between. Germline-derived CDR1 and CDR2 are LGHNT and FRNRAP. The CDR3 length is 13 residues. The CDR3 region has the DNA TGTGCTAGTGGTTTGATGATGAACACTGAAGCTTTCTTT. Translated: CASGLMMNTEAFF.

J is TRBJ1-2 and V is TRBV6-5; 8 bases match TRBD1. Unmatched junction bases numbered 8, after V lost 5 bases and J lost 3 bases. CDR1 is MNHEY and CDR2 is SVGAGI in the germline V gene. The length of the CDR3 is 15 residues. CDR3 sequence reads: CASSTGGGWDYGYTF. The CDR3 DNA is TGTGCCAGCAGTACAGGGGGAGGGTGGGACTATGGCTACACCTTC.

The chain carries TRBV4-1 and TRBJ2-3; weak D call: TRBD1 (6 bases). Per the germline V gene, CDR1 is MGHRA and CDR2 is YSYEKL. The CDR3 covers 16 residues. V lost 4 bases and J lost 5, with 19 bases in between. The CDR3 coding sequence is TGCGCCAGCAGCCCGGACAGAGGGGCCCCACAAGATACGCAGTATTTT. It is translated as CASSPDRGAPQDTQYF.

The V call is TRBV18, the J call TRBJ1-1, with a weak D call TRBD1 (5 bases). Germline CDR1 and CDR2: KGHSH and LQKENI. V lost 3 bases, J lost 0 bases, and 8 bases lay in between. The length of the CDR3 is 14 residues. CDR3 nucleotides: TGTGCCAGCTCACCCGGGACGCTGAACACTGAAGCTTTCTTT. It encodes CASSPGTLNTEAFF.

The rearrangement uses TRBV15 and TRBJ2-1; no reliable D call. The V end lost 3 bases, the J end lost 3 bases, and 3 bases lay between the germline ends. Germline loops: CDR1 LNHNV, CDR2 YYDKDF (reference sequence). The CDR3 loop spans 12 amino acids. CDR3 nucleotides: TGTGCCACCAGCAGGGACTACAATGAGCAGTTCTTC. Its protein product is CATSRDYNEQFF.

This chain joins TRBV7-6 and TRBJ2-7; D is perhaps TRBD2 (6 bases). CDR1 and CDR2 (germline): SGHVS, FNYEAQ. V lost 0 bases, J lost 0 bases, and 15 bases lay in between. CDR3 length equals 17 residues. This chain's CDR3 is CASSLAGGAGSSYEQYF. DNA of the CDR3: TGTGCCAGCAGCTTAGCGGGTGGGGCGGGGAGCTCCTACGAGCAGTACTTC. Complete variable domain (other parts from reference TRBV7-6 and TRBJ2-7): GAGVSQSPRYKVTKRGQDVALRCDPISGHVSLYWYRQALGQGPEFLTYFNYEAQQDKSGLPNDRFSAERPEGSISTLTIQRTEQRDSAMYRCASSLAGGAGSSYEQYFGPGTRLTVT.

The chain recombines TRBV29-1 with TRBJ2-6, with D perhaps TRBD1 or TRBD2 (5 bases each). The germline CDR1 and CDR2 sequences are SQVTM and ANQGSEA. V lost 0 bases, J lost 2 bases, and 8 bases lay in between. This CDR3 comprises 15 residues. The CDR3 DNA follows: TGCAGCGTTGAAGATATGGGGGCTGGGGCCAACGTCCTGACTTTC. It yields the protein CSVEDMGAGANVLTF.